A selection of T cell receptor beta chains follows, all from one sample in a study of blood T cell repertoires in COVID-19. TCRdb's copy holds only in-frame clones and misses some; the assay was immunoSEQ multiplex PCR. The sample shows approximately 170,000 clones, about 80% of them seen only once. The sample consisted of PBMCs or T cells enriched from blood (not recorded which). The receptors derive from a man in his forties or fifties who had recovered from COVID-19. Both conserved end residues are trimmed from each CDR3. Size is stated for part of the rows, as once, few or many counts, or as a class when the clone is expanded.

cdr3_aa: ASSAGSPGTEKLF
clone_size: few
v_call: TRBV5-1

cdr3_aa: ASSEGEFVRNNEQF
clone_size: few
v_call: TRBV6-1

cdr3_aa: ASRLAGSPGGATQETQY
clone_size: -
v_call: TRBV12-2

cdr3_aa: ASSHRPAGARYQETQY
clone_size: -
v_call: TRBV7-8

cdr3_aa: ASSAGQGWDEQF
clone_size: -
v_call: TRBV5-4

cdr3_aa: ASSEANSYEQY
clone_size: -
v_call: TRBV6-1

cdr3_aa: ASSLGGLAGTGTQY
clone_size: -
v_call: TRBV5-1

cdr3_aa: ASSLEEGPDYEQY
clone_size: -
v_call: TRBV5-1

cdr3_aa: SVNPGRDGYT
clone_size: -
v_call: TRBV29-1

cdr3_aa: ASSIEGRSSNQPQH
clone_size: -
v_call: TRBV19

cdr3_aa: ASSLVAGTNPYNEQF
clone_size: -
v_call: TRBV27

cdr3_aa: ASSSRTDSYGYT
clone_size: -
v_call: TRBV6-5

cdr3_aa: ASSASAGELNEQF
clone_size: -
v_call: TRBV3-1/TRBV3-2

cdr3_aa: ASSFWPRDNSNQPQH
clone_size: -
v_call: TRBV7-9

cdr3_aa: ASSLGTGGSQNSPLH
clone_size: -
v_call: TRBV5-8

cdr3_aa: ATSRIDTGREQY
clone_size: -
v_call: TRBV15

cdr3_aa: ASRTGVTGNTIY
clone_size: -
v_call: TRBV6-5

cdr3_aa: ASSALQYGNEKLF
clone_size: -
v_call: TRBV11-2

cdr3_aa: ASSFRGGDTGELF
clone_size: -
v_call: TRBV7-9

cdr3_aa: ASSQDVIPNYGYT
clone_size: -
v_call: TRBV3-1/TRBV3-2

cdr3_aa: ASSPLGTSGGSHNEQF
clone_size: -
v_call: TRBV6-2/TRBV6-3

cdr3_aa: ASSRRQGPGDYGYT
clone_size: few
v_call: TRBV28

cdr3_aa: ATKPTGERDQPQH
clone_size: -
v_call: TRBV19

cdr3_aa: ASSLSTLYGNTIY
clone_size: -
v_call: TRBV7-2

cdr3_aa: ATSAASGGPWNTGELF
clone_size: -
v_call: TRBV24-1

cdr3_aa: ASSVDAGGTGNTIY
clone_size: -
v_call: TRBV9

cdr3_aa: ASSGQRNTEAF
clone_size: -
v_call: TRBV5-1

cdr3_aa: ASSLVGTGLTEAF
clone_size: -
v_call: TRBV7-9

cdr3_aa: ASSSPATGSYNEQF
clone_size: -
v_call: TRBV6-2/TRBV6-3

cdr3_aa: ASSDSYPGVPETQY
clone_size: once
v_call: TRBV6-4

cdr3_aa: ASSQVATGELF
clone_size: -
v_call: TRBV4-2

cdr3_aa: ASSRGTGKGYT
clone_size: once
v_call: TRBV3-1/TRBV3-2

cdr3_aa: ASSLAGLAVSTDTQY
clone_size: -
v_call: TRBV7-6

cdr3_aa: ASSGAHQTGNEQF
clone_size: -
v_call: TRBV7-3

cdr3_aa: ASSHLLRGGEQY
clone_size: -
v_call: TRBV3-1/TRBV3-2

cdr3_aa: ASSLLAGGSTGELF
clone_size: -
v_call: TRBV5-1

cdr3_aa: AISEGRGSGQPQH
clone_size: -
v_call: TRBV10-3

cdr3_aa: ASQRTTPVGETQY
clone_size: -
v_call: TRBV6-5

cdr3_aa: ASSFQPTSGVNNEQF
clone_size: -
v_call: TRBV27

cdr3_aa: ASSLQAGNYGYT
clone_size: -
v_call: TRBV5-1

cdr3_aa: ASKWAARQDYEQY
clone_size: few
v_call: TRBV19

cdr3_aa: ANLLQGQPQH
clone_size: -
v_call: TRBV28

cdr3_aa: ASSLVASGYNEQF
clone_size: -
v_call: TRBV11-2

cdr3_aa: AWSPSATMNYGYT
clone_size: -
v_call: TRBV30